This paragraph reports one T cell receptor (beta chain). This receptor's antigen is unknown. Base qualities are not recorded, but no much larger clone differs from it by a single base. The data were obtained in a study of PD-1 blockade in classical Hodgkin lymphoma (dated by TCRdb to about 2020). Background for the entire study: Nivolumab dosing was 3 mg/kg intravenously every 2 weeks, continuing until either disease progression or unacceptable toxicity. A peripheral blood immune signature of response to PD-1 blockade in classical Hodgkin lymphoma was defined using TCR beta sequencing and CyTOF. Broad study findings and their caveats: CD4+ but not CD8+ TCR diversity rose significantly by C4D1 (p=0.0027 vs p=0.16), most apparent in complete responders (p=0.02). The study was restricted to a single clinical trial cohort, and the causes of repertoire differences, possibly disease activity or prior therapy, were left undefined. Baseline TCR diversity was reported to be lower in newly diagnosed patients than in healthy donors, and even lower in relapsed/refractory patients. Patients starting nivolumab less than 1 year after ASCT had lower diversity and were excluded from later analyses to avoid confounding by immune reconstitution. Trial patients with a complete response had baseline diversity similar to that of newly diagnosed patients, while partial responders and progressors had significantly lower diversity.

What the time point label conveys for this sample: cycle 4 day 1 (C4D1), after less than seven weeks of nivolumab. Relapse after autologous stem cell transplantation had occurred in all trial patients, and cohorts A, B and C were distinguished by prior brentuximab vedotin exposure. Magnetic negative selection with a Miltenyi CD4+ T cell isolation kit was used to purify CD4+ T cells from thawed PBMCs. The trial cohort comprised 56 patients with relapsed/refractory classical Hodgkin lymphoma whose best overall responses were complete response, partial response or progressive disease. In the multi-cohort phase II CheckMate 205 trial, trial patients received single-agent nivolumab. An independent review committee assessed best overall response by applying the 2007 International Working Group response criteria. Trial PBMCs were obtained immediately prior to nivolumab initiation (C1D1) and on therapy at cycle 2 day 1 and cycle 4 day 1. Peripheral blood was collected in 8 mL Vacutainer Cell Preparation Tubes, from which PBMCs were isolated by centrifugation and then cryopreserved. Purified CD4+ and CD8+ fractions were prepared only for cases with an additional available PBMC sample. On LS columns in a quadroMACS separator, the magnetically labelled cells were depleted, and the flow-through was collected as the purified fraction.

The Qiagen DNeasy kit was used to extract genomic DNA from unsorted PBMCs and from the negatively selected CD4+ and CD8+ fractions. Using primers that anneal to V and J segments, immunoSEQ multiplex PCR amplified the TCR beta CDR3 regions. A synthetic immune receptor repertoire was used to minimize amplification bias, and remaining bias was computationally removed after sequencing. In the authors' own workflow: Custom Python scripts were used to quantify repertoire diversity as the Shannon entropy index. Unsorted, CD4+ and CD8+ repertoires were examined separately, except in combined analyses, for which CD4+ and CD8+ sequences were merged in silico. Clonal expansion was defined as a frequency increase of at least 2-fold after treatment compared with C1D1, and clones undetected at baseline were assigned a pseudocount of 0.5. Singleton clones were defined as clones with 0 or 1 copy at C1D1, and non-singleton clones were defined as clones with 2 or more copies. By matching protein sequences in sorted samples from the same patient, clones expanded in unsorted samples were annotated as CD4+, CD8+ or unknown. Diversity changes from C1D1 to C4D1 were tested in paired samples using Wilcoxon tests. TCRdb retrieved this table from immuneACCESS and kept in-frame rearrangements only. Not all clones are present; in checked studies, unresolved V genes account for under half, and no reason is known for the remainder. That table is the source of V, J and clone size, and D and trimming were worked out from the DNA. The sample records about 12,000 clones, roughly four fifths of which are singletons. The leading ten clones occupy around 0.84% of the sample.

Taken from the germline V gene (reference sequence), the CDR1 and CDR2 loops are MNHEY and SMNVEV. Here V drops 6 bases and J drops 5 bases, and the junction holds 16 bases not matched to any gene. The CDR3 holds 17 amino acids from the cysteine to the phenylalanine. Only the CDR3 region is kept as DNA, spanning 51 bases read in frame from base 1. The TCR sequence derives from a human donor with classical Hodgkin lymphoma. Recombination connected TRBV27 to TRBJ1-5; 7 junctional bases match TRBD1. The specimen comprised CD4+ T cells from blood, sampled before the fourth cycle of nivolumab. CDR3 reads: CASRGGQPLLAHQPQHF. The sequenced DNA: TGTGCCAGCAGGGGGGGACAGCCACTTCTAGCACATCAGCCCCAGCATTTT.